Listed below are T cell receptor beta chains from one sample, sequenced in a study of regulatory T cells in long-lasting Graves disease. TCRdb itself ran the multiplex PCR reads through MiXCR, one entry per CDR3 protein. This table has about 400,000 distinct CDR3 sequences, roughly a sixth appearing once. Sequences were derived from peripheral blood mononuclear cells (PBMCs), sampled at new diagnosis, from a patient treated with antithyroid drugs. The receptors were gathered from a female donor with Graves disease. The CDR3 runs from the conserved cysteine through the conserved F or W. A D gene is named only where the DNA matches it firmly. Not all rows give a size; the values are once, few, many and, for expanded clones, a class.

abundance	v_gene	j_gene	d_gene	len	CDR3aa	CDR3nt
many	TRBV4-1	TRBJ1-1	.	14	CASSQEYRRPEAFF	TGCGCCAGCAGCCAAGAATATAGGCGGCCTGAAGCTTTCTTT
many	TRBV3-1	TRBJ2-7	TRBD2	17	CASSQEGLAYRTYEQYF	TGTGCCAGCAGCCAAGAGGGACTAGCGTACCGAACCTACGAGCAGTACTTC
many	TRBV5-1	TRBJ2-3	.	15	CASQDPGFSTDTQYF	TGCGCCAGTCAGGACCCAGGGTTTAGCACAGATACGCAGTATTTT
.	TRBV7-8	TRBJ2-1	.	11	CASSLYNGQFF	TGTGCCAGCAGCTTATACAATGGGCAGTTCTTC
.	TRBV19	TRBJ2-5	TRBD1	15	CASSILGQGEETQYF	TGTGCCAGTAGTATACTCGGACAGGGGGAGGAGACCCAGTACTTC
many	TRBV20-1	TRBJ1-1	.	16	CSAPTGGRGLATEAFF	TGCAGTGCCCCCACGGGCGGCAGGGGCTTGGCCACTGAAGCTTTCTTT
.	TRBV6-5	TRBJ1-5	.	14	CASSYPYSNQPRHF	TGTGCCAGCAGTTACCCTTATAGCAATCAGCCCCGGCATTTT
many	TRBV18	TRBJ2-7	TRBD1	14	CASSPGTAAYEQYF	TGTGCCAGCTCACCCGGGACAGCCGCTTACGAGCAGTACTTC
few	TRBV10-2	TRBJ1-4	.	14	CASTRGLMGEKLFF	TGCGCCAGCACCAGGGGACTGATGGGGGAAAAACTGTTTTTT
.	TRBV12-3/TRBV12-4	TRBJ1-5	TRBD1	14	CASRRDRGHQPQHF	TGTGCCAGCAGGCGCGACAGGGGGCATCAGCCCCAGCATTTT
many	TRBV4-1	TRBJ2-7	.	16	CASSQEGDGPSYEQYF	TGCGCCAGCAGCCAAGAAGGGGACGGACCATCCTACGAGCAGTACTTC
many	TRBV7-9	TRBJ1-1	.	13	CASSLVSGTEAFF	TGTGCCAGCAGCTTAGTTTCAGGCACTGAAGCTTTCTTT
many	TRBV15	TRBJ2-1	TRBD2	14	CATSRGLGNNEQFF	TGTGCCACCAGCAGGGGACTAGGGAACAATGAGCAGTTCTTC
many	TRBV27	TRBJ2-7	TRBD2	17	CASSLYGPGLAGIWQYF	TGTGCCAGCAGTTTATACGGACCGGGACTAGCGGGGATATGGCAGTACTTC
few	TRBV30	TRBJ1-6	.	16	CAWTPGRSSYNSPLHF	TGTGCCTGGACCCCGGGACGGAGCTCCTATAATTCACCCCTCCACTTT
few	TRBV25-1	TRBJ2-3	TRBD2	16	CASSDETSGNTDTQYF	TGTGCCAGCAGTGATGAAACTAGCGGCAACACAGATACGCAGTATTTT
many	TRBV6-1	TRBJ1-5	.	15	CASSRSGPSNQPQHF	TGTGCCAGCAGCCGGAGTGGGCCCAGCAATCAGCCCCAGCATTTT
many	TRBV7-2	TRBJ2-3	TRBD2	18	CASSFPLYGGRTADTQYF	TGTGCCAGCAGCTTCCCACTTTACGGCGGGAGGACCGCAGATACGCAGTATTTT
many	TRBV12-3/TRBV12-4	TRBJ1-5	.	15	CASRSRGRGNQPQHF	TGTGCCAGCAGGTCCAGGGGTAGGGGCAATCAGCCCCAGCATTTT
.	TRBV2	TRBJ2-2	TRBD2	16	CASSEELAANTGELFF	TGTGCCAGCAGTGAAGAACTAGCGGCGAACACCGGGGAGCTGTTTTTT
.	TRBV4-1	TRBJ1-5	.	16	CASSQEGGPSNQPQHF	TGCGCCAGCAGCCAAGAGGGGGGGCCTAGCAATCAGCCCCAGCATTTT
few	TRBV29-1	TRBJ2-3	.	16	CSVEVRILPSTDTQYF	TGCAGCGTTGAAGTACGTATCCTGCCTAGCACAGATACGCAGTATTTT
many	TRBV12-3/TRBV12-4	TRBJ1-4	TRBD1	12	CASSPDRAQLFF	TGTGCCAGCAGTCCGGACAGGGCGCAACTGTTTTTT
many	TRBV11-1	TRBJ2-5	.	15	CASSLNTAFQETQYF	TGTGCCAGCAGCTTAAATACAGCATTCCAAGAGACCCAGTACTTC
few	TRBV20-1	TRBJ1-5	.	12	CSAWDGDQPQHF	TGCAGTGCCTGGGACGGGGATCAGCCCCAGCATTTT
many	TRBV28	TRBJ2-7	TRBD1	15	CASSLRTGLLYEQYF	TGTGCCAGCAGTCTCCGGACAGGGCTCCTCTACGAGCAGTACTTC
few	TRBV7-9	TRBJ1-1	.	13	CASSLDTNTEAFF	TGTGCCAGCAGCCTGGACACCAACACTGAAGCTTTCTTT
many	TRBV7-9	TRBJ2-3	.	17	CASSGPIVGGPTDTQYF	TGTGCCAGCAGCGGCCCTATCGTCGGGGGGCCCACAGATACGCAGTATTTT
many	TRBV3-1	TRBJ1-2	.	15	CASSHHDPVSYGYTF	TGTGCCAGCAGCCATCACGACCCAGTCTCCTATGGCTACACCTTC
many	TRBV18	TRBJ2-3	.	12	CASSPGRDTQYF	TGTGCCAGCAGCCCCGGTCGGGATACGCAGTATTTT
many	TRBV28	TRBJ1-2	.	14	CASSFLEGSIGYTF	TGTGCCAGCAGTTTCTTGGAGGGATCTATTGGCTACACCTTC
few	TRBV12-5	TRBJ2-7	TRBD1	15	CASGLPGQGIHEQYF	TGTGCTAGTGGTTTGCCGGGACAGGGGATCCACGAGCAGTACTTC
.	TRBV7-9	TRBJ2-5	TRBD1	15	CASSLAEGAGETQYF	TGTGCCAGCAGCTTAGCTGAGGGGGCCGGGGAGACCCAGTACTTC
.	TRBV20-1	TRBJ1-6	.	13	CSARSQGGSPLHF	TGCAGTGCTAGGAGCCAGGGAGGTTCACCCCTCCACTTT
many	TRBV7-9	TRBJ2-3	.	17	CASSLDRFSGFADTQYF	TGTGCCAGCAGCTTAGATAGGTTTTCCGGTTTCGCGGATACGCAGTATTTT
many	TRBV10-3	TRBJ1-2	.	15	CAISPLLGYGYGYTF	TGTGCCATCAGTCCCCTTTTGGGGTACGGCTATGGCTACACCTTC
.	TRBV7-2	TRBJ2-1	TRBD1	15	CASSLFGTAYNEQFF	TGTGCCAGCAGCTTATTCGGGACAGCTTACAATGAGCAGTTCTTC
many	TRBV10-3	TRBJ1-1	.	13	CAIKRDLNTEAFF	TGTGCCATCAAAAGGGACCTGAACACTGAAGCTTTCTTT
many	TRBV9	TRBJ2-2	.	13	CASTQLEAGELFF	TGTGCCAGCACCCAACTAGAGGCCGGGGAGCTGTTTTTT
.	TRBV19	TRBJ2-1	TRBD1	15	CASSAETGFLDEQFF	TGTGCCAGTAGTGCTGAGACAGGGTTTCTGGATGAGCAGTTCTTC
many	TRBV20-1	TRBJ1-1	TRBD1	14	CSASPDREGTEAFF	TGCAGTGCGTCACCCGACAGGGAGGGTACTGAAGCTTTCTTT
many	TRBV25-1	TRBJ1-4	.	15	CASSDVRSSNEKLFF	TGTGCCAGCAGTGATGTAAGGAGCAGTAATGAAAAACTGTTTTTT
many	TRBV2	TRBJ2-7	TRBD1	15	CASTDPGTATYEQYF	TGTGCCAGCACCGACCCCGGGACAGCCACCTACGAGCAGTACTTC
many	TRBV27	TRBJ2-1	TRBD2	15	CASTRLAGDYNEQFF	TGTGCCAGCACCAGACTAGCGGGAGATTACAATGAGCAGTTCTTC
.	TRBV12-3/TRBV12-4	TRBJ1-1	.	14	CASSPLQGGSEAFF	TGTGCCAGCAGCCCTTTGCAGGGAGGGTCTGAAGCTTTCTTT
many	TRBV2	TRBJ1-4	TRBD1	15	CASSDVQGAHEKLFF	TGTGCCAGCAGTGATGTACAGGGGGCGCACGAAAAACTGTTTTTT
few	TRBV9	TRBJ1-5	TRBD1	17	CASSVGTGLMGNQPQHF	TGTGCCAGCAGTGTCGGGACAGGGTTGATGGGCAATCAGCCCCAGCATTTT
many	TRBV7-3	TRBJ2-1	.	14	CASSPTGSYNEQFF	TGTGCCAGCAGCCCGACAGGTAGCTACAATGAGCAGTTCTTC
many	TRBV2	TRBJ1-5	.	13	CASNGGVQQPQHF	TGTGCCAGCAATGGGGGGGTGCAGCAGCCCCAGCATTTT
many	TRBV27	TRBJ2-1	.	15	CASRTSFSSYNEQFF	TGTGCCAGCAGAACTAGCTTTAGCTCCTACAATGAGCAGTTCTTC
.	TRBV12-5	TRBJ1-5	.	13	CASAILRGGPQHF	TGTGCTAGTGCTATACTAAGGGGAGGGCCCCAGCATTTT
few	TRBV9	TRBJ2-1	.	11	CASSQGREQFF	TGTGCCAGCAGCCAAGGGAGGGAGCAGTTCTTC
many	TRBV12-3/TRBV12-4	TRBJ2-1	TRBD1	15	CASASTGSSYNEQFF	TGTGCCAGCGCCTCGACAGGGAGCTCCTACAATGAGCAGTTCTTC
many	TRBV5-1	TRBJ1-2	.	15	CASSLGRASLYGYTF	TGTGCCAGCAGCTTGGGCAGGGCATCCCTGTATGGCTACACCTTC
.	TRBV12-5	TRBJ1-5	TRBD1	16	CASGLPGQGNNQPQHF	TGTGCTAGTGGTTTGCCGGGACAGGGGAACAATCAGCCCCAGCATTTT
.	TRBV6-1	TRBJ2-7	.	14	CASRPGGRGYEQYF	TGTGCCAGCAGGCCGGGGGGCAGGGGCTACGAGCAGTACTTC
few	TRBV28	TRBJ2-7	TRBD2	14	CASSLGTSGSEQYF	TGTGCCAGCAGTTTAGGGACTAGCGGGAGCGAGCAGTACTTC
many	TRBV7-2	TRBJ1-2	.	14	CASSFGGWLVGYTF	TGTGCCAGCAGCTTTGGGGGGTGGCTTGTCGGCTACACCTTC
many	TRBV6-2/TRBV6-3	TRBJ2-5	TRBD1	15	CASSDTGGARETQYF	TGTGCCAGCAGCGATACAGGGGGCGCTCGGGAGACCCAGTACTTC